The source of this T cell receptor beta chain is a study of T cell changes during pregnancy in multiple sclerosis. The CDR3 length is 14 residues. The V end lost 1 base, the J end lost 0 bases, and 4 bases lay between the germline ends. The V gene's germline CDR1 is SGDLS and CDR2 YYNGEE. The protocol was immunoSEQ multiplex PCR, while the TCRdb copy is restricted to in-frame clones and leaves out a portion. This table has 50,000 to 60,000 clones, roughly nine tenths appearing once. The receptor comes from a female donor with multiple sclerosis, enrolled in a pregnancy study. The sample consisted of CD4+ T cells from peripheral blood mononuclear cells, taken in the first trimester of pregnancy. The V gene is TRBV9, the J gene TRBJ1-4; D remains unclear. The CDR3 DNA follows: TGTGCCAGCAGCGTAACTGCAACTAATGAAAAACTGTTTTTT. Translation gives CASSVTATNEKLFF.